This is a list of T cell receptor beta chains from one sample in a study of T cell responses to AZD1222 COVID-19 vaccine. Produced via immunoSEQ multiplex PCR; TCRdb's table is partial and in-frame only. Of about 100,000 clones listed, roughly 86% are singletons. Here the sequenced sample was peripheral blood, taken on day 0 of MenACWY control vaccination. These receptors were collected from an adult in good health. Both conserved end residues are part of each CDR3. The D gene is left open where the match is weak. Clone size is stated in some rows and not others, as once, few, many or a class when expanded.

TRBV3-1/TRBV3-2	TRBJ1-2	.	TRBD1	TGTGCCAGCAGCCCTCTCCACACAGGGGGCCAAGGCTACACCTTC	CASSPLHTGGQGYTF
TRBV5-5	TRBJ2-7	large	.	TGTGCCAGCAGCTTGGGTAGTGTGCGGCGGACGTACTACGAGCAGTACTTC	CASSLGSVRRTYYEQYF
TRBV25-1	TRBJ1-2	.	TRBD1	TGTGCCAGCAGTCTCCAGGGTGGACAGGGGGATGGCTACACCTTC	CASSLQGGQGDGYTF
TRBV3-1/TRBV3-2	TRBJ1-2	few	TRBD1	TGTGCCAGCAGCCAGGGGGACAGGGGTGGTGGCTACACCTTC	CASSQGDRGGGYTF
TRBV28	TRBJ2-5	.	TRBD2	TGTGCCAGCAGTTCCCGGGGGGGGGAGACCCAGTACTTC	CASSSRGGETQYF
TRBV28	TRBJ1-4	.	TRBD1	TGTGCCAGCAGTACCCACAGGGGAACTAATGAAAAACTGTTTTTT	CASSTHRGTNEKLFF
TRBV28	TRBJ1-1	once	.	TGTGCCAGCAGTTCTATAGACAGAGTGAACACTGAAGCTTTCTTT	CASSSIDRVNTEAFF
TRBV6-1	TRBJ2-7	.	.	TGTGCCAGCAGTGAAGTATGGGGGTATAACGAGCAGTACTTC	CASSEVWGYNEQYF
TRBV5-8	TRBJ1-2	.	.	TGTGCCAGCAGCCTGGGGGACACTATGAACTATGGCTACACCTTC	CASSLGDTMNYGYTF
TRBV4-3	TRBJ2-7	.	.	TGCGCCAGCAGCCAACAAGGGGCCCCCTACGAGCAGTACTTC	CASSQQGAPYEQYF